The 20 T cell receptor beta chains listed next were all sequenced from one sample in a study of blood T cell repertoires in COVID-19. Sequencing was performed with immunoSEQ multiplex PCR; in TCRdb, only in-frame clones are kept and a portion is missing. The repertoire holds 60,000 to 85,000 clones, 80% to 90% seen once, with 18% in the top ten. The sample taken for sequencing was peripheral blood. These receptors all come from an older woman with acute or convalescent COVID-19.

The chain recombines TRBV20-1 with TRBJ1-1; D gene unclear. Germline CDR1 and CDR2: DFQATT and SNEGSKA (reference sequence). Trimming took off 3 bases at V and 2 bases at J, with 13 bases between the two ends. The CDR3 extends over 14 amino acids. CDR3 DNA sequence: TGCAGTGCTAGTGACCCAACGGGTAACACTGAAGCTTTCTTT. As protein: CSASDPTGNTEAFF.

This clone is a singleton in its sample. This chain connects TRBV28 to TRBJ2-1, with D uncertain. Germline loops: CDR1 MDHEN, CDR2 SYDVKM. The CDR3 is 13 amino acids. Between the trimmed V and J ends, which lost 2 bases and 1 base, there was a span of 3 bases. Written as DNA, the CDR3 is TGTGCCAGCAGTTTACGGTCCTACAATGAGCAGTTCTTC. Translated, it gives CASSLRSYNEQFF.

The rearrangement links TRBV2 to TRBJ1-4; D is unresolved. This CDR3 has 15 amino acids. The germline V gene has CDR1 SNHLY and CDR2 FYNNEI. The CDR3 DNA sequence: TGTGCGGCGGCCCTCTCCGGGACAACTAATGAAAAACTGTTTTTT. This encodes CAAALSGTTNEKLFF.

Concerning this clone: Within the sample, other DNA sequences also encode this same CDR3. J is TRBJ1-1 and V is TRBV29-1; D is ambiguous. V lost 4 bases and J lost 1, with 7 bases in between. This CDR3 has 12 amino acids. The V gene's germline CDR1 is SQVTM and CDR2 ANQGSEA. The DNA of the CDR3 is TGCAGCGTTGCGCGGGGGAACACTGAAGCTTTCTTT. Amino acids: CSVARGNTEAFF. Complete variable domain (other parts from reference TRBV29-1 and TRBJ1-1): SAVISQKPSRDICQRGTSLTIQCQVDSQVTMMFWYRQQPGQSLTLIATANQGSEATYESGFVIDKFPISRPNLTFSTLTVSNMSPEDSSIYLCSVARGNTEAFFGQGTRLTVV.

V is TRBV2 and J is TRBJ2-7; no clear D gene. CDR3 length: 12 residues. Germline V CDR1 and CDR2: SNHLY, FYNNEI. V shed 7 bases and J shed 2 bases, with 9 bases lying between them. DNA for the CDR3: TGTGCCAGCAAACAGAACACCTACGAGCAGTACGTC. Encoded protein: CASKQNTYEQYV.

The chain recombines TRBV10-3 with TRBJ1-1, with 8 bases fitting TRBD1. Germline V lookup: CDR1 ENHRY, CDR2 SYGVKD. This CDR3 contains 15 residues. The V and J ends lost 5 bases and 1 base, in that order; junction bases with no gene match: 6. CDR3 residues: CAISPRQGANTEAFF. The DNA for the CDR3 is TGTGCCATCAGTCCTCGGCAGGGGGCGAACACTGAAGCTTTCTTT.

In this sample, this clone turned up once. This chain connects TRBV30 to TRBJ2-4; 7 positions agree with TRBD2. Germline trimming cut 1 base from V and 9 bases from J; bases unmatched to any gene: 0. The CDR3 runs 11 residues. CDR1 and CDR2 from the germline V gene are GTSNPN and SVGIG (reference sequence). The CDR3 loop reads CAWSGGGIQYF. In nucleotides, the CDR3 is TGTGCCTGGAGTGGCGGGGGCATTCAGTACTTC. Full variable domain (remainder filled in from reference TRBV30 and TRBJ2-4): SQTIHQWPATLVQPVGSPLSLECTVEGTSNPNLYWYRQAAGRGLQLLFYSVGIGQISSEVPQNLSASRPQDRQFILSSKKLLLSDSGFYLCAWSGGGIQYFGAGTRLSVL.

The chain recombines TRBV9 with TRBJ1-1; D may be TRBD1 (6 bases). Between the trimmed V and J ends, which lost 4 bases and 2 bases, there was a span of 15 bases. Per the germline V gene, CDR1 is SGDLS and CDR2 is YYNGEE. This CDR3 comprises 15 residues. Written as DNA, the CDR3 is TGTGCCAGCAGCCCACAGGACAGTCCAAACACTGAAGCTTTCTTT. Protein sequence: CASSPQDSPNTEAFF.

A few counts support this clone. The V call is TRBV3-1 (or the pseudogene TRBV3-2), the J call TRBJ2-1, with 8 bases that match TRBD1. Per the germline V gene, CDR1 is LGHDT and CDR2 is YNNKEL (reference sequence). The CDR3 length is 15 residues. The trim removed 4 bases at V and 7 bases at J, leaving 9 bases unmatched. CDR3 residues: CASSRTTGERNEQFF. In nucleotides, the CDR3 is TGTGCCAGCAGCCGTACGACAGGGGAAAGAAATGAGCAGTTCTTC.

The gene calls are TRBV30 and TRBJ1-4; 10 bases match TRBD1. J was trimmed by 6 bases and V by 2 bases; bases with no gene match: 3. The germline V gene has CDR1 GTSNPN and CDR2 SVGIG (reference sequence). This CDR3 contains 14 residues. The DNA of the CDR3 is TGTGCCTGGAGTCCCGACAGGGGGCATGAAAAACTGTTTTTT. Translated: CAWSPDRGHEKLFF.

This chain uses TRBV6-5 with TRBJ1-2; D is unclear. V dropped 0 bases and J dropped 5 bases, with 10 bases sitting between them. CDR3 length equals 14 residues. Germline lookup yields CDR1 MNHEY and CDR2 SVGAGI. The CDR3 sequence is CASSYSSGTYGYTF. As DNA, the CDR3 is TGTGCCAGCAGTTACTCTTCGGGAACGTATGGCTACACCTTC.

CDR3 protein: CSVAGQSSNQPQHF. CDR3 in DNA: TGCAGCGTCGCGGGACAGTCAAGCAATCAGCCCCAGCATTTT. The V and J genes are TRBV29-1 and TRBJ1-5; 7 bases match TRBD1. CDR1 and CDR2 (germline): SQVTM, ANQGSEA. CDR3 length equals 14 residues. The V segment lost 6 bases and the J segment 1 base; nucleotides outside the gene matches: 6. The full variable domain, with the rest looked up from reference TRBV29-1 and TRBJ1-5, is SAVISQKPSRDICQRGTSLTIQCQVDSQVTMMFWYRQQPGQSLTLIATANQGSEATYESGFVIDKFPISRPNLTFSTLTVSNMSPEDSSIYLCSVAGQSSNQPQHFGDGTRLSIL.

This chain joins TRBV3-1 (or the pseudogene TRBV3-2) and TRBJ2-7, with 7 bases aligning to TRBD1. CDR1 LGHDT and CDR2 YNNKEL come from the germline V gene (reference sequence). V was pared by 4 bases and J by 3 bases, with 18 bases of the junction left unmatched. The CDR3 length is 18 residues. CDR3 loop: CASSLASPTQGHLYEQYV. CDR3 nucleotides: TGTGCCAGCAGCCTCGCTTCCCCCACACAGGGGCATCTCTACGAGCAGTACGTC.

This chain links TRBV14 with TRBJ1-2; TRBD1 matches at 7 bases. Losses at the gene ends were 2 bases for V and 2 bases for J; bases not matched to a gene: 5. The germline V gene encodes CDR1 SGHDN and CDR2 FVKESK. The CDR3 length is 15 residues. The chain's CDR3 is CASSQSGTANYGYTF. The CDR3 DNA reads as TGTGCCAGCAGCCAATCTGGGACAGCAAACTATGGCTACACCTTC. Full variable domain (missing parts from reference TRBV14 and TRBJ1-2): EAGVTQFPSHSVIEKGQTVTLRCDPISGHDNLYWYRRVMGKEIKFLLHFVKESKQDESGMPNNRFLAERTGGTYSTLKVQPAELEDSGVYFCASSQSGTANYGYTFGSGTRLTVV.

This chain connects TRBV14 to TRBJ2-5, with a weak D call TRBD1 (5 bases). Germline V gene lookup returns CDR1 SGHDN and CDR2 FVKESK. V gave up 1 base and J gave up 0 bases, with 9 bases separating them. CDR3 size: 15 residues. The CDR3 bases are TGTGCCAGCAGCCAAGGGGGCTGGTACCAAGAGACCCAGTACTTC. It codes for CASSQGGWYQETQYF. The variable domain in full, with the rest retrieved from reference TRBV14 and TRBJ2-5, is EAGVTQFPSHSVIEKGQTVTLRCDPISGHDNLYWYRRVMGKEIKFLLHFVKESKQDESGMPNNRFLAERTGGTYSTLKVQPAELEDSGVYFCASSQGGWYQETQYFGPGTRLLVL.

In DNA form, the CDR3 reads TGTGCCAGCCGGACAGAAGGGCCCTCCTACGAGCAGTACTTC. Translating it yields CASRTEGPSYEQYF. The chain couples TRBV28 to TRBJ2-7; possible D gene TRBD1, 6 bases. The length of the CDR3 is 14 residues. V lost 8 bases, J lost 0 bases, and 14 bases lay in between. Germline V gene lookup returns CDR1 MDHEN and CDR2 SYDVKM.

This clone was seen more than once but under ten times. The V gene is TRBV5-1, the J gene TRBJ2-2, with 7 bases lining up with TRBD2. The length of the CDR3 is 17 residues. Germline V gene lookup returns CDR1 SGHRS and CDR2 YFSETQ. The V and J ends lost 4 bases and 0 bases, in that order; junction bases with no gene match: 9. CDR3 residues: CASSISGPTSNTGELFF. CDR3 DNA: TGCGCCAGCAGCATTAGCGGGCCTACCTCGAACACCGGGGAGCTGTTTTTT.

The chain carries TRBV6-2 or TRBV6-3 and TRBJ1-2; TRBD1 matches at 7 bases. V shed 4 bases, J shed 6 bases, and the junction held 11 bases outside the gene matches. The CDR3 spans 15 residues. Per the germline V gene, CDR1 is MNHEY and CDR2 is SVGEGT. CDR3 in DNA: TGTGCCAGCAGTTTAAACCCCGACAGGGCGGATGGCTACACCTTC. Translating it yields CASSLNPDRADGYTF.

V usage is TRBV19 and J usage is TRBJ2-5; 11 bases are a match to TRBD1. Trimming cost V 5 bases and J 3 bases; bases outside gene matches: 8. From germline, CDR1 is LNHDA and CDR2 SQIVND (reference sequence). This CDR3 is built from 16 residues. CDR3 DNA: TGTGCCAGTAGTTTAGGACAGGGGGCGTTCGAAGAGACCCAGTACTTC. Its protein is CASSLGQGAFEETQYF.

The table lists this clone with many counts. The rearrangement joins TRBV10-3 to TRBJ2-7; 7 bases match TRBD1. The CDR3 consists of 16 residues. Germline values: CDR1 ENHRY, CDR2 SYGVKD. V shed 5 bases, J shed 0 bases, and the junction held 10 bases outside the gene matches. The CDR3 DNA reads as TGTGCCATCAGTAATCCAGGGGGTACGTTCTCCTACGAGCAGTACTTC. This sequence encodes CAISNPGGTFSYEQYF.